Sequencing of this T cell receptor beta chain was carried out in a study of PD-L1 blockade in urothelial cancer. Time point noted: pretreatment peripheral blood. Libraries were prepared by immunoSEQ multiplex PCR; TCRdb keeps only in-frame clonotypes and omits some of them. Among 40,000 or so clones listed, roughly 90% were seen once. In its sample, this clone was seen a few times. With 5 bases removed from V and 4 bases from J, the gap between germline ends came to 6 bases. The CDR3 contains 11 residues. The V gene's germline CDR1 is MNHNY and CDR2 SVGAGI (reference sequence). The gene calls are TRBV6-6 and TRBJ2-7; D gene ambiguous. The sample in question was PBMCs, obtained around atezolizumab (anti-PD-L1) treatment. The TCR originated in a woman aged 60-70 years with urothelial cancer. This CDR3 reads CASSRQYEQYF. Here the CDR3 DNA reads TGTGCCAGCAGTCGCCAGTACGAGCAGTACTTC.